The table lists the clone carrying this T cell receptor (beta chain) with many counts. The target antigen is unknown. A single record per CDR3 protein comes from TCRdb applying MiXCR to the reads. The sample has fewer than 550,000 distinct CDR3 sequences, roughly 29% seen once. The sample originates from a study of T cell repertoires in cytomegalovirus infection. Study-level information: Public TCR beta signatures provided an indication of both CMV infection and a matching HLA type.

Germline CDR1 is SGHTA and CDR2 is FQGNSA. V lost 8 bases, J lost 2 bases, and 18 bases lay in between. The CDR3 contains 15 residues. Study-level findings and limits: Clonotypes of TCR beta that were HLA-C-restricted and CMV-specific dominated the ex vivo response. Totalled public TCR beta family frequency picked out people who carried CMV plus the relevant HLA.

This sequence joins TRBV7-2 and TRBJ1-2; no clear D. Sequences were obtained from PBMCs. This clonotype originated in a human donor in good health (CMV status not recorded). Some clones in this sample may be carry-over from other donors' samples. CDR3 sequence: CASAPRPGGNYGYTF. CDR3 DNA sequence: TGTGCCAGCGCCCCGCGGCCAGGCGGAAACTATGGCTACACCTTC.